The clone carrying this T cell receptor (beta chain) is a singleton in its sample. Its cognate antigen is unknown. At one end, the junction sequence differs from germline, possibly due to a read error. This sample was included in a study of vaccination effects on CD4 cells after COVID-19. The CDR3 length is 14 residues. Germline CDR1 SGHRS, CDR2 YFSETQ. Assay used: immunoSEQ multiplex PCR; TCRdb lists only in-frame clones, some missing. The sample records tens of thousands of clones, approximately 72% being singletons. Under the ViraFEST assay, PBMC were stimulated with viral peptide pools so that antigen-specific CD4+ T cells expanded. Sequencing was performed afterwards. CD4+ T cells were isolated after 10 days of culture. Each participant was given two doses of one vaccine (BNT162b2 or mRNA-1273).

The input for sequencing was CD4+ T cells from PBMCs cultured with HCoV-NL63 spike peptides, taken after COVID-19 vaccination. This chain links TRBV5-1 with TRBJ2-7; TRBD1 aligns across 7 bases. The TCR originated in a human donor who received a COVID-19 vaccine. The CDR3, as DNA: TGCGCCAGCAGTTTGGGACAGCAAGGGTCCGAGCAGTACTTC. Amino acids: CASSLGQQGSEQYF.